The entry below gives a single T cell receptor beta chain sequence along with its context. Assay: immunoSEQ multiplex PCR; the TCRdb copy retains only in-frame clones and omits some. The data contain some 640,000 clones, more than 70% of them singletons. The CDR3 sequence is 15 residues long. V shed 0 bases, J shed 5 bases, and the junction held 4 bases outside the gene matches. Germline values: CDR1 SGHRS, CDR2 YFSETQ. These data are taken from a study of Ad26.COV2.S vaccination and SARS-CoV-2 variants. Treatment specified: approximately 18 received Ad26.COV2.S at low or high dose, single or two shots; 5 received placebo; per-sample allocation not given. The samples date from day 63 after the first vaccine or placebo injection.

This receptor was obtained from a person aged 18-65 years who received the Ad26.COV2.S COVID-19 vaccine or a placebo. The specimen was peripheral blood, collected in a trial of Ad26.COV2.S vaccine versus placebo. The chain recombines TRBV5-1 with TRBJ2-7; the match to TRBD2 covers 11 bases. CDR3 residues: CASSLGSGGAHEQYF. Written as DNA, the CDR3 is TGCGCCAGCAGCTTGGGTAGCGGGGGGGCCCACGAGCAGTACTTC.